This TCR beta chain was sequenced for a study of blood T cell repertoires in COVID-19. A word on this clone: Different DNA sequences within this sample yield the same CDR3.

The protocol was immunoSEQ multiplex PCR, while the TCRdb copy is restricted to in-frame clones and leaves out a portion. This table holds 380,000 or so clones, 70% to 90% found once. Which cohort a participant joined came from the clinical history participants gave. The TCR comes from a woman under 40 with acute COVID-19. The source material was PBMCs or T cells enriched from blood (not recorded which).

The DNA of the CDR3 is TGCGCCAGCAGCTTGGGAGGATCTAATCAGCCCCAGCATTTT. Residues: CASSLGGSNQPQHF. The chain uses TRBV5-1 and TRBJ1-5; D unclear. The CDR3 has 14 residues. Deletions cut 0 bases from V and 4 bases from J, with 8 bases between. Germline V CDR1 and CDR2: SGHRS, YFSETQ.